This T cell receptor beta chain is drawn from a study of CD8 T cells in Susac syndrome. The CDR3 length is 15 residues. V lost 3 bases to trimming and J lost 0 bases, with 9 bases between them. Sequencing targeted TCR beta in blood CD8+ and CD4+ T cells. The control participants were healthy donors, and these controls were matched with respect to both age and sex. Negative isolation yielded CD4+ and CD8+ T cells, and FACS enriched TEMRA cells. Random-hexamer reverse transcription was applied to roughly 0.5 to 1 ug RNA. With immunoSEQ multiplex PCR, TCR beta CDR3 was amplified across 54 Vbeta and 13 Jbeta. Via MiXCR, TCRdb re-called the immunoSEQ multiplex PCR reads, giving one row per CDR3 protein. Of 130,000 to 150,000 distinct CDR3 sequences listed, roughly 94% are singletons.

This sequence originates from a human donor in good health. Material for sequencing was CD4+ T cells from PBMCs. V gene TRBV12-3 or TRBV12-4 combines with J gene TRBJ1-5; no definite D call. DNA for the CDR3: TGTGCCAGCAGTTTGCGTGGAAATAGCAATCAGCCCCAGCATTTT. Protein: CASSLRGNSNQPQHF.